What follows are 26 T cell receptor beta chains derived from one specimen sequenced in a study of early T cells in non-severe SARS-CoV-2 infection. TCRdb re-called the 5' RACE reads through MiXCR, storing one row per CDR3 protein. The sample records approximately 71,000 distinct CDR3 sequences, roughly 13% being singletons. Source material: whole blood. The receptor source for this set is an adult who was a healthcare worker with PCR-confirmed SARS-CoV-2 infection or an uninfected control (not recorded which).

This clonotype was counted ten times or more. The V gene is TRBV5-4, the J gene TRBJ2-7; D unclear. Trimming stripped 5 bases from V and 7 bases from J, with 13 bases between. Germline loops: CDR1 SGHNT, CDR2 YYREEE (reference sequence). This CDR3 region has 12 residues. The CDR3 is CASSRLFGEQYF. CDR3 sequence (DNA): TGTGCCAGCAGTCGGCTTTTTGGTGAGCAGTACTTC.

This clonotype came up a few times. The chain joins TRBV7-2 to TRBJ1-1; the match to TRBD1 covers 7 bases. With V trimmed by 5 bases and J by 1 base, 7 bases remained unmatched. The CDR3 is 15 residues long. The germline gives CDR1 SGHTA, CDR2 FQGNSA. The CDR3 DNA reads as TGTGCCAGCAGCCCCCAGGACAGGAAGAACACTGAAGCTTTCTTT. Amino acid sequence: CASSPQDRKNTEAFF. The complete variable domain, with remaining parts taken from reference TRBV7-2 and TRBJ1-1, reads GAGVSQSPSNKVTEKGKDVELRCDPISGHTALYWYRQSLGQGLEFLIYFQGNSAPDKSGLPSDRFSAERTGGSVSTLTIQRTQQEDSAVYLCASSPQDRKNTEAFFGQGTRLTVV.

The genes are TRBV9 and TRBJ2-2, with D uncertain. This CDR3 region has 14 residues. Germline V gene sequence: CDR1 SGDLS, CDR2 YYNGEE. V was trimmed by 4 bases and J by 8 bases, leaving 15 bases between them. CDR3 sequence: CASSWAPGEGELFF. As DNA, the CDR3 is TGTGCCAGCAGCTGGGCCCCCGGTGAGGGGGAGCTGTTTTTT.

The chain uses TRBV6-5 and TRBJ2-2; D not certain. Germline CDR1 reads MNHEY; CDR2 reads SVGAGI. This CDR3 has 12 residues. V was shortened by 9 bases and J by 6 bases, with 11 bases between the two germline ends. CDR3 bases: TGTGCCAGTAAAGGTCTAGCCGGGGAGCTGTTTTTT. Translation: CASKGLAGELFF.

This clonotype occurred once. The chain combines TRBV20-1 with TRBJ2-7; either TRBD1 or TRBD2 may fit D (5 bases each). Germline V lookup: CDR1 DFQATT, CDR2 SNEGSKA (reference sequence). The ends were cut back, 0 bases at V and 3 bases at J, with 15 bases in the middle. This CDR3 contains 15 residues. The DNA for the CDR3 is TGCAGTGCTAGAGATGCAGGGACGAGGGACTACGAGCAGTACTTC. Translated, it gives CSARDAGTRDYEQYF.

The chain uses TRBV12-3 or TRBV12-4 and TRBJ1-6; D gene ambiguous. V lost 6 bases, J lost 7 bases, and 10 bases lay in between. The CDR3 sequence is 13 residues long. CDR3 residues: CASRGIWNSPLHF. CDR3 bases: TGTGCCAGCAGGGGCATTTGGAATTCACCCCTCCACTTT.

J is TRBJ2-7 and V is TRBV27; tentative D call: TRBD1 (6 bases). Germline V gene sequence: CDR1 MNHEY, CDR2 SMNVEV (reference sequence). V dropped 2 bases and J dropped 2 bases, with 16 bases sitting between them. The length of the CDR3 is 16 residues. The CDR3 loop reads CASSLRRTELTYEQYF. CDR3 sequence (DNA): TGTGCCAGCAGTTTACGCAGGACAGAGCTTACCTACGAGCAGTACTTC.

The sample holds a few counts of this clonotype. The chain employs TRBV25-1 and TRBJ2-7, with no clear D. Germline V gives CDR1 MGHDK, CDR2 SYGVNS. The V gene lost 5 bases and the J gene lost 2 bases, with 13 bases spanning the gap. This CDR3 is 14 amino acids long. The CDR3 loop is CASSSFTPPYEQYF. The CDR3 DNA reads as TGTGCCAGCAGTTCGTTTACCCCCCCCTACGAGCAGTACTTC.

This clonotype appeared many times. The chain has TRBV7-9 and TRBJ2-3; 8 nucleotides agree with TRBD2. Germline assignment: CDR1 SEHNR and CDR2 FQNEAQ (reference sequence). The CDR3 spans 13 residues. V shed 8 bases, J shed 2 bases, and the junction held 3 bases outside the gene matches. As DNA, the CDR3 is TGTGCCAGCCGGGGGGGTTCCACAGATACGCAGTATTTT. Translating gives CASRGGSTDTQYF. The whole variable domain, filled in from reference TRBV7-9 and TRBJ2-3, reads DTGVSQNPRHKITKRGQNVTFRCDPISEHNRLYWYRQTLGQGPEFLTYFQNEAQLEKSRLLSDRFSAERPKGSFSTLEIQRTEQGDSAMYLCASRGGSTDTQYFGPGTRLTVL.

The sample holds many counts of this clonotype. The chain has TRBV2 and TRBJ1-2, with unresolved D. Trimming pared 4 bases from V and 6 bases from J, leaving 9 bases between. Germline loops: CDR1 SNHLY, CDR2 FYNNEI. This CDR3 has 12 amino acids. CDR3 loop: CASSGYSDGYTF. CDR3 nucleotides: TGTGCCAGCAGTGGGTATAGCGATGGCTACACCTTC.

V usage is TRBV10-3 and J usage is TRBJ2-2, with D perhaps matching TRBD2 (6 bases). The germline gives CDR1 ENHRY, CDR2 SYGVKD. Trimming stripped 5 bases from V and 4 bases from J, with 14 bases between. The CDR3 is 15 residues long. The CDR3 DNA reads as TGTGCCATCAGTCCGCAGGGAGGTGGCACCGGGGAGCTGTTTTTT. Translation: CAISPQGGGTGELFF.

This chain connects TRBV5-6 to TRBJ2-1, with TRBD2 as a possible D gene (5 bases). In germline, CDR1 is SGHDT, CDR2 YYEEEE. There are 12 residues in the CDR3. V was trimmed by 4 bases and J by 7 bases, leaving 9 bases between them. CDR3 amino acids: CASSRADNEQFF. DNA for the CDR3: TGTGCCAGCAGCCGAGCGGATAATGAGCAGTTCTTC.

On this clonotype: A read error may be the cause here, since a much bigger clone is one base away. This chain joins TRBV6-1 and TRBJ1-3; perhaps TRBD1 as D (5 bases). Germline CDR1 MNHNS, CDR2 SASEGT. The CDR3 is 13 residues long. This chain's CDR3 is CASRTRAGNTMYF. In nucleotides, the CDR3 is TGTGCCAGTAGGACAAGGGCCGGAAACACCATGTATTTT.

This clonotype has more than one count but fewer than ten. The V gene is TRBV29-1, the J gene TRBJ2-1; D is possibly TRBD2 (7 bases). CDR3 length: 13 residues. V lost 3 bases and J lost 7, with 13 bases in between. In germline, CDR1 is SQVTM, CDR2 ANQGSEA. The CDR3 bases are TGCAGCGTTGACCGGGGGGCCACGAATGAGCAGTTCTTC. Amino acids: CSVDRGATNEQFF.

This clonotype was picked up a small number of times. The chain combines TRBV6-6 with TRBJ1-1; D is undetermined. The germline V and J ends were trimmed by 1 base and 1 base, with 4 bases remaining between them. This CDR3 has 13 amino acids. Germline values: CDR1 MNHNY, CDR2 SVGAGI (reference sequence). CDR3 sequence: CASSYLRNTEAFF. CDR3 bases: TGTGCCAGCAGTTACTTGAGGAACACTGAAGCTTTCTTT.

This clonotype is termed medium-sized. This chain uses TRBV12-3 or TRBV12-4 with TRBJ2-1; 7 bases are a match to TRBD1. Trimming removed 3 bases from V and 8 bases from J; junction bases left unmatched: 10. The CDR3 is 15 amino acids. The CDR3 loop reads CASSFMTGLDYEQFF. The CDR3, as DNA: TGTGCCAGCAGTTTTATGACAGGGTTGGACTATGAGCAGTTCTTC.

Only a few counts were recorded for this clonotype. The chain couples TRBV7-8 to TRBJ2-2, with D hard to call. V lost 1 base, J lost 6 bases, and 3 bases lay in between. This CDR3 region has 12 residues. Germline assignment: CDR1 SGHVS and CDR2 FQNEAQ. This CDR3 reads CASSLGPGELFF. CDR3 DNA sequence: TGTGCCAGCAGCTTAGGTCCCGGGGAGCTGTTTTTT. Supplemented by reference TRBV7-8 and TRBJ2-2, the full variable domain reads GAGVSQSPRYKVAKRGQDVALRCDPISGHVSLFWYQQALGQGPEFLTYFQNEAQLDKSGLPSDRFFAERPEGSVSTLKIQRTQQEDSAVYLCASSLGPGELFFGEGSRLTVL.

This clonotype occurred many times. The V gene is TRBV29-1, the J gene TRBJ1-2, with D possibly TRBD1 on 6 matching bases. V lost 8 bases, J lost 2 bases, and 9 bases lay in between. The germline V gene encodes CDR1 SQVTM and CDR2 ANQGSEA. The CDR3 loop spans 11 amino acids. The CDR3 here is CSSRGNYGYTF. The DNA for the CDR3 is TGCAGCTCCAGGGGCAACTATGGCTACACCTTC.

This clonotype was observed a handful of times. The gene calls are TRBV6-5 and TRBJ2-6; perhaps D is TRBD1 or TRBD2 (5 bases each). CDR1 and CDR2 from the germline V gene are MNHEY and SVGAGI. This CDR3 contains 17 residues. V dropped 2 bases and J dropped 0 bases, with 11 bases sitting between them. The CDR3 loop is CASSYGQTSSGANVLTF. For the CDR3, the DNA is TGTGCCAGCAGTTACGGACAAACTAGCTCTGGGGCCAACGTCCTGACTTTC.

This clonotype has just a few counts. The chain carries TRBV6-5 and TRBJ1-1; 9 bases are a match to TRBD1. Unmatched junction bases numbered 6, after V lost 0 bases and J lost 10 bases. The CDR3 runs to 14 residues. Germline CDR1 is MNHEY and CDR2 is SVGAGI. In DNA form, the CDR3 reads TGTGCCAGCAGTTACTCGAGACAGGGGGGGAGAGCTTTCTTT. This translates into CASSYSRQGGRAFF.

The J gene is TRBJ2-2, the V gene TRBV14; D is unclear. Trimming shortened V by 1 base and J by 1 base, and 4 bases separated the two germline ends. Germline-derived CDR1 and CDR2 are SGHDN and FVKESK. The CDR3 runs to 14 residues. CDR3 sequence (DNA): TGTGCCAGCAGCCAAGCTAGGAACACCGGGGAGCTGTTTTTT. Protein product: CASSQARNTGELFF.

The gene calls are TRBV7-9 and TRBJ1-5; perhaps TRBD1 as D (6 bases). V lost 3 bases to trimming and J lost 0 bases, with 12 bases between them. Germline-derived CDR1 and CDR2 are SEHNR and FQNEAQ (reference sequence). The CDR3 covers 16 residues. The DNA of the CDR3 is TGTGCCAGCAGCTTGTGGACAGCAAATAGCAATCAGCCCCAGCATTTT. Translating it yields CASSLWTANSNQPQHF.

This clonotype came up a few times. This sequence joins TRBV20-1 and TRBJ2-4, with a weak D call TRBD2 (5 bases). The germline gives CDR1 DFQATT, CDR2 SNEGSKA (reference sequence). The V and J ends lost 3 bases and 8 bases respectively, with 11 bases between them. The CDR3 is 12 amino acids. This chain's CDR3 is CSASTGSDIQYF. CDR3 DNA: TGCAGTGCTAGTACGGGGTCGGACATTCAGTACTTC.

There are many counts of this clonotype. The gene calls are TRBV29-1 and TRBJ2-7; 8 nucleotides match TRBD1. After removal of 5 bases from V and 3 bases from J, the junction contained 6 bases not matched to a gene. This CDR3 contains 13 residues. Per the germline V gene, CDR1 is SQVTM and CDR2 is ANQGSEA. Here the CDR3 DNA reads TGCAGCGTTACCCAGGGGGCGGGCTACGAGCAGTACTTC. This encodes CSVTQGAGYEQYF.

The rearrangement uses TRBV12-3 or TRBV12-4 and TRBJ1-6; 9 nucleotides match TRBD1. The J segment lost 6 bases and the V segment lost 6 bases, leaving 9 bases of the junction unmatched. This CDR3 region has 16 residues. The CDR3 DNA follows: TGTGCCAGCAGCCAACTAGGGGGACAGGGTAATTCACCCCTCCACTTT. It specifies CASSQLGGQGNSPLHF.

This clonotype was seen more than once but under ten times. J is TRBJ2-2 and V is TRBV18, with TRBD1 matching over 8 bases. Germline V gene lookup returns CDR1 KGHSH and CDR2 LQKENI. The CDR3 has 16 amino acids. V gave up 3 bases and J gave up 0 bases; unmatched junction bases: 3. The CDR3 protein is CASSPSGQANTGELFF. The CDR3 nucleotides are TGTGCCAGCTCACCCTCGGGACAGGCGAACACCGGGGAGCTGTTTTTT.